One sample yielded the 11 T cell receptor beta chains listed below, sequenced in a study of cytomegalovirus exposure and HLA in healthy donors. The PCR used 60 Vbeta and 13 Jbeta primers. TCRdb's copy holds only in-frame clones and misses some; the assay was immunoSEQ multiplex PCR. Here the sample spans fewer than 200,000 clones, 65% to 75% being singletons. Material: PBMCs. The source of these receptors is a girl aged 10 to 17 in good health and CMV-seronegative.

The V call is TRBV10-2, the J call TRBJ1-5; D not certain. The CDR3 totals 17 residues. Per the germline V gene, CDR1 is WSHSY and CDR2 is SAAADI. V gave up 0 bases and J gave up 0 bases, with 12 bases separating them. CDR3 region: CASSESPQSYSNQPQHF. Here the CDR3 DNA reads TGCGCCAGCAGTGAGTCGCCCCAATCCTATAGCAATCAGCCCCAGCATTTT.

The chain carries TRBV4-2 and TRBJ2-7; 7 bases are a match to TRBD2. CDR1 LGHNA and CDR2 YNFKEQ come from the germline V gene. J gave up 6 bases and V 1 base, and 6 bases lay outside the gene matches. This CDR3 contains 14 residues. The CDR3 is CASSQAGLESEQYF. The CDR3, as DNA: TGTGCCAGCAGCCAAGCAGGACTAGAGTCCGAGCAGTACTTC.

This chain connects TRBV9 to TRBJ1-1; 7 bases agree with TRBD1. V lost 0 bases to trimming and J lost 3 bases; unmatched junction nucleotides: 5. Germline loops: CDR1 SGDLS, CDR2 YYNGEE. The CDR3 loop spans 15 amino acids. The CDR3 is CASSVGGTEDTEAFF. The DNA for the CDR3 is TGTGCCAGCAGCGTAGGAGGGACAGAGGACACTGAAGCTTTCTTT. The full variable domain, in which reference TRBV9 and TRBJ1-1 provide the parts outside the CDR3, is DSGVTQTPKHLITATGQRVTLRCSPRSGDLSVYWYQQSLDQGLQFLIQYYNGEERAKGNILERFSAQQFPDLHSELNLSSLELGDSALYFCASSVGGTEDTEAFFGQGTRLTVV.

V gene TRBV7-9 combines with J gene TRBJ2-7; D gene uncertain. The CDR3 consists of 12 residues. Germline lookup yields CDR1 SEHNR and CDR2 FQNEAQ (reference sequence). Trimming took off 5 bases at V and 2 bases at J, with 7 bases between the two ends. The CDR3 bases are TGTGCCAGCAGCACCCAGGCCTACGAGCAGTACTTC. Its protein product is CASSTQAYEQYF.

This clone was detected a few times. V and J are TRBV2 and TRBJ2-5, with no clear D. Germline V gene sequence: CDR1 SNHLY, CDR2 FYNNEI. The CDR3 runs 11 residues. Trimming stripped 6 bases from V and 5 bases from J, with 7 bases between. The CDR3 region has the DNA TGTGCCAGCAGCCCTTTGGAGACCCAGTACTTC. Encoded protein: CASSPLETQYF.

The chain joins TRBV18 to TRBJ2-7; TRBD2 aligns across 9 bases. V trimming: 3 bases; J trimming: 2 bases; junction bases outside the gene matches: 11. Germline V gives CDR1 KGHSH, CDR2 LQKENI. This CDR3 is built from 17 residues. Here the CDR3 DNA reads TGTGCCAGCTCACCGCGGGCTAGCGGGGACCTTCCCTACGAGCAGTACTTC. It translates to CASSPRASGDLPYEQYF.

V and J are TRBV5-1 and TRBJ2-7; TRBD2 matches 9 bases. V dropped 6 bases and J dropped 6; count of bases not matched to a gene: 10. Germline CDR1 and CDR2: SGHRS and YFSETQ. The CDR3 is 14 residues long. The CDR3 nucleotides are TGCGCCAGCACCCCTAGCGGGGCCCGGGGCGAGCAGTACTTC. Translation gives CASTPSGARGEQYF.

V gene TRBV29-1 combines with J gene TRBJ2-1; TRBD1 aligns across 7 bases. Germline trimming cut 7 bases from V and 7 bases from J; bases unmatched to any gene: 10. Germline lookup yields CDR1 SQVTM and CDR2 ANQGSEA. This CDR3 spans 13 amino acids. In DNA form, the CDR3 reads TGCAGCGGGGGACGGGGACAGAGTAATGAGCAGTTCTTC. As protein: CSGGRGQSNEQFF.

For this clone: One end of the junction does not line up with germline, which may come from a read error. The chain links TRBV6-5 to TRBJ2-1; 9 positions agree with TRBD1. Germline values: CDR1 MNHEY, CDR2 SVGAGI. CDR3 length: 12 residues. Here the CDR3 reads CASSYLWGQGLF. Here the CDR3 DNA reads TGTGCCAGCAGTTACTTATGGGGACAGGGCCTCTTC.

The chain joins TRBV27 to TRBJ2-7; a possible D gene is TRBD2 (6 bases). The CDR3 covers 12 residues. V shed 6 bases and J shed 7 bases, with 13 bases lying between them. Germline V gene lookup returns CDR1 MNHEY and CDR2 SMNVEV (reference sequence). CDR3 DNA: TGTGCCAGCAGCCCTACCCGGGGGGAGCAGTACTTC. Residues: CASSPTRGEQYF.

This chain joins TRBV15 and TRBJ2-7; the match to TRBD1 covers 8 bases. From germline, CDR1 is LNHNV and CDR2 YYDKDF (reference sequence). CDR3 length equals 16 residues. With 1 base clipped from V and 2 bases from J, the junction kept 7 bases outside the gene matches. This chain's CDR3 is CATSRGKDRAAYEQYF. DNA of the CDR3: TGTGCCACCAGCAGAGGGAAGGACAGGGCCGCCTACGAGCAGTACTTC. The variable domain in full, with the rest retrieved from reference TRBV15 and TRBJ2-7, is DAMVIQNPRYQVTQFGKPVTLSCSQTLNHNVMYWYQQKSSQAPKLLFHYYDKDFNNEADTPDNFQSRRPNTSFCFLDIRSPGLGDTAMYLCATSRGKDRAAYEQYFGPGTRLTVT.